This TCR beta chain appears in the sequencing data of a study of T-cell memory formation after mild COVID-19. Study results and limitations: Certain responding clones were present in pre-infection memory, suggesting participation of cross-reactive memory.

The CDR3 has 15 amino acids. Trimming stripped 2 bases from V and 4 bases from J, with 12 bases between. Germline CDR1 and CDR2: SGHTA and FQGNSA. With regard to this clonotype: Its antigen is undetermined.

5'RACE, which relied on constant-segment primers, yielded TCR alpha and TCR beta cDNA libraries carrying sample barcodes and UMIs. From the 5' RACE reads, TCRdb called clonotypes with MiXCR, one entry per CDR3 protein. Among about 470,000 distinct CDR3 sequences, roughly 18% were seen once, and the ten largest hold roughly 12%. The receptor was derived from an adult woman who had mild COVID-19 (a few samples of this study predate the infection). Cell type and time point are not known. V usage is TRBV7-2 and J usage is TRBJ1-5; possibly TRBD1 for D (5 bases). The sample taken for sequencing was PBMCs or a T cell subset sorted from them (not recorded which). CDR3 in amino acids: CASSLMMTVNQPQHF. CDR3 nucleotide sequence: TGTGCCAGCAGCTTAATGATGACAGTTAATCAGCCCCAGCATTTT.